Listed below are T cell receptor beta chains from one sample, sequenced in a study of T-cell reconstitution after alpha-beta-depleted transplantation in children. TCRdb re-analysed the PCR reads in MiXCR, keeping a single row per CDR3 protein. The data show 350,000 to 500,000 distinct CDR3 sequences, with approximately 42% seen just once and under 30% held by the top ten. The material was PBMCs, obtained before TCRalphabeta/CD19-depleted stem cell transplant. The source is a girl aged 2 to 10 with aplastic anemia, due to receive a stem cell transplant. The conserved cysteine and the conserved F or W are not part of the CDR3 here. Fields, in order: D gene, J gene, V gene, CDR3 protein. The D gene is left open where the match is weak.

NA | TRBJ2-5 | TRBV7-6 | ASSPALQETQY
NA | TRBJ2-3 | TRBV20-1 | SAKPRTDTQY
NA | TRBJ2-5 | TRBV11-2 | ASSFAQETQY
TRBD1 | TRBJ2-3 | TRBV4-3 | ASSQDKQGATTDTQY
TRBD1 | TRBJ2-3 | TRBV7-2 | ASSLRQGGSGTDTQY
NA | TRBJ2-1 | TRBV7-2 | ASSLGIIIYNEQF
NA | TRBJ2-5 | TRBV20-1 | SASILVGVETQY
NA | TRBJ2-2 | TRBV3-1 | ASQSLPGAGELF
TRBD1 | TRBJ2-1 | TRBV5-1 | ASSTGQGDGNEQF
NA | TRBJ1-1 | TRBV20-1 | SAREPRGGNTEAF
NA | TRBJ1-2 | TRBV20-1 | SARGRQANYGYT
TRBD2 | TRBJ2-1 | TRBV12-3/TRBV12-4 | ASRTSGRSYNEQF
NA | TRBJ1-2 | TRBV11-1 | ASSSENYGDT
NA | TRBJ2-7 | TRBV20-1 | SARDNEQY
NA | TRBJ2-4 | TRBV20-1 | SARGRAKNIQY
TRBD1 | TRBJ2-3 | TRBV6-1 | AGRQGMLDTQY
TRBD2 | TRBJ2-7 | TRBV6-1 | ASSHSSGIYEQY
TRBD2 | TRBJ2-1 | TRBV7-2 | ASSLLAGRSYNEQF
TRBD2 | TRBJ2-1 | TRBV6-2/TRBV6-3 | ASSYGGGYNEQF
NA | TRBJ2-3 | TRBV18 | ASSEPTDTQY
NA | TRBJ2-7 | TRBV14 | ASSQVYEQY
NA | TRBJ1-5 | TRBV29-1 | SVAVGDQPQH
NA | TRBJ2-1 | TRBV7-6 | ASSPIQAGGGNEQF
NA | TRBJ2-1 | TRBV14 | ASSNILSYNEQF
TRBD1 | TRBJ1-5 | TRBV20-1 | SARVGTGRRNQPQH
TRBD2 | TRBJ2-1 | TRBV20-1 | SASTSGDNEQF
TRBD2 | TRBJ2-2 | TRBV2 | ASSVLRGGPGELF
NA | TRBJ2-1 | TRBV5-6 | ASSLANGYEF
TRBD2 | TRBJ2-3 | TRBV20-1 | SATVAGRTDTQY
TRBD2 | TRBJ2-2 | TRBV29-1 | SVQREFAGELF
NA | TRBJ2-5 | TRBV29-1 | SVSDRPTQY
NA | TRBJ1-1 | TRBV3-1 | ASSQVGNTEAF
NA | TRBJ2-5 | TRBV5-1 | ASSFGIGETQY
NA | TRBJ2-7 | TRBV20-1 | SARDLQGSSYEQY
NA | TRBJ2-1 | TRBV19 | ASTAEGTGTYNEQF
TRBD1 | TRBJ2-3 | TRBV5-1 | ASSPRQGADTQY
NA | TRBJ2-5 | TRBV6-5 | ASSYSGARQETQY
NA | TRBJ1-4 | TRBV4-1 | ASSQPETGKLF
NA | TRBJ2-5 | TRBV12-3/TRBV12-4 | ASSLNRQETQY
NA | TRBJ2-2 | TRBV7-2 | ASSFNPRLGDTGELF
NA | TRBJ2-7 | TRBV5-1 | ASSGREGYEQY
TRBD2 | TRBJ2-5 | TRBV4-2 | ASSQDGGGDLQETQY
TRBD2 | TRBJ2-7 | TRBV4-1 | ASSQESGTMREQY
TRBD1 | TRBJ2-7 | TRBV28 | ASSVDRGDYEQY